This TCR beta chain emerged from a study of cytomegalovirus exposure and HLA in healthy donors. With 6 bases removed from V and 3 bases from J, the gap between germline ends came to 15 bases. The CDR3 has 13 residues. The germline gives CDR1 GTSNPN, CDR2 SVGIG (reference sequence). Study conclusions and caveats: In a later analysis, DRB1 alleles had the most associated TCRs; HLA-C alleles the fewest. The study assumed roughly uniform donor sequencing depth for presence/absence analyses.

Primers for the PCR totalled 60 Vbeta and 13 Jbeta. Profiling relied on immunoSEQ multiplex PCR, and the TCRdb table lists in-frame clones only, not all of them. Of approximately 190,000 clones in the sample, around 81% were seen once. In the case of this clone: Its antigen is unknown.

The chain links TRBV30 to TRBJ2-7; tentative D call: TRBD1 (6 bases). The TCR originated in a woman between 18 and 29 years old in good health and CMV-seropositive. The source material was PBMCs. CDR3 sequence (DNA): TGTGCCTGTCAGGTCACAGGGCTCTACGAGCAGTACTTC. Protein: CACQVTGLYEQYF.